One and the same sample provided the 24 T cell receptor beta chains below, sequenced in a study of naive CD8 T cells in extremely preterm neonates. Measured with immunoSEQ multiplex PCR; TCRdb has only the in-frame clones, and not every one. The sample contains several thousand clones, under 98% of which appear only once. The source material was naive CD8+ T cells from blood. These receptors were collected from a human donor in good health.

This sequence joins TRBV9 and TRBJ2-7; 8 nucleotides agree with TRBD2. J lost 2 bases, V lost 6 bases, and 16 bases had no gene match. In germline, CDR1 is SGDLS, CDR2 YYNGEE. This CDR3 is 17 amino acids long. CDR3 sequence reads: CASTPGAGGRPPYEQYF. The CDR3 DNA sequence: TGTGCCAGCACCCCGGGCGCGGGGGGTCGCCCTCCCTACGAGCAGTACTTC.

The chain is built from TRBV4-3 and TRBJ2-1; TRBD2 matches at 13 bases. V was clipped by 0 bases and J by 8 bases; unmatched bases: 10. The CDR3 length is 18 residues. Germline CDR1 reads LGHNA; CDR2 reads YSLEER. The CDR3 region has the DNA TGCGCCAGCAGCCAAGATGAACTAGCGGGGGGGCCGATGGATGAGCAGTTCTTC. Protein sequence: CASSQDELAGGPMDEQFF.

This chain joins TRBV6-1 and TRBJ1-5; D is uncertain. CDR1 MNHNS and CDR2 SASEGT come from the germline V gene. The CDR3 is 15 amino acids. V lost 3 bases, J lost 0 bases, and 9 bases lay in between. In DNA, the CDR3 is TGTGCCAGCAGTGACAGCGGATATAGCAATCAGCCCCAGCATTTT. It yields the protein CASSDSGYSNQPQHF.

V gene TRBV5-1 combines with J gene TRBJ2-2, with a possible D match to TRBD1 (7 bases). CDR3 length equals 16 residues. The V end was cut by 2 bases, the J end by 5 bases, with 16 bases between. Germline CDR1 reads SGHRS; CDR2 reads YFSETQ. The CDR3 here is CASSFRQGGSTGELFF. CDR3 bases: TGCGCCAGCAGCTTTCGACAGGGAGGAAGTACCGGGGAGCTGTTTTTT. Filled out from reference TRBV5-1 and TRBJ2-2, the complete variable domain reads KAGVTQTPRYLIKTRGQQVTLSCSPISGHRSVSWYQQTPGQGLQFLFEYFSETQRNKGNFPGRFSGRQFSNSRSEMNVSTLELGDSALYLCASSFRQGGSTGELFFGEGSRLTVL.

This sequence joins TRBV6-5 and TRBJ1-1; tentative D call: TRBD1 (6 bases). The CDR3 consists of 13 residues. CDR1 MNHEY and CDR2 SVGAGI come from the germline V gene. Trimming stripped 0 bases from V and 8 bases from J, with 10 bases between. CDR3 amino acids: CASSYSTGKEAFF. For the CDR3, the DNA is TGTGCCAGCAGTTACTCTACAGGGAAGGAAGCTTTCTTT.

The V call is TRBV5-5, the J call TRBJ2-7, with 8 bases identical to TRBD1. From germline, CDR1 is SGHKS and CDR2 YYEKEE (reference sequence). V trimming: 2 bases; J trimming: 3 bases; junction bases outside the gene matches: 13. The CDR3 sequence is 17 residues long. The CDR3 DNA sequence: TGTGCCAGCAGCTTTTCAGAATCGGGACAGGATCGCTACGAGCAGTACTTC. Translated, it gives CASSFSESGQDRYEQYF. The entire variable domain, with the rest obtained from reference TRBV5-5 and TRBJ2-7, is as follows: DAGVTQSPTHLIKTRGQQVTLRCSPISGHKSVSWYQQVLGQGPQFIFQYYEKEERGRGNFPDRFSARQFPNYSSELNVNALLLGDSALYLCASSFSESGQDRYEQYFGPGTRLTVT.

J is TRBJ1-2 and V is TRBV14; D not resolved. V was shortened by 0 bases and J by 5 bases, with 7 bases between the two germline ends. The germline gives CDR1 SGHDN, CDR2 FVKESK. This CDR3 contains 13 residues. The CDR3 region is CASSQDTGYGYTF. In nucleotides, the CDR3 is TGTGCCAGCAGCCAAGATACGGGGTATGGCTACACCTTC.

This clone was seen just once. This chain joins TRBV9 and TRBJ2-5, with 8 bases identical to TRBD1. Per germline, CDR1 SGDLS and CDR2 YYNGEE. This CDR3 has 16 residues. V shed 4 bases and J 5 bases; nucleotides not matched to a gene: 13. As DNA, the CDR3 is TGTGCCAGCAGCCCCGGGGGCAGGGGGCATCGTGAGACCCAGTACTTC. It codes for CASSPGGRGHRETQYF.

The chain recombines TRBV28 with TRBJ1-1; 11 bases are shared with TRBD1. CDR1 is MDHEN and CDR2 is SYDVKM in the germline V gene. The CDR3 totals 15 residues. The trim removed 6 bases at V and 5 bases at J, leaving 8 bases unmatched. The CDR3: CASSHRDRGWTEAFF. As DNA, the CDR3 is TGTGCCAGCAGCCACCGGGACAGGGGGTGGACTGAAGCTTTCTTT.

The chain joins TRBV9 to TRBJ2-7; TRBD1 agrees at 7 bases. CDR1 is SGDLS and CDR2 is YYNGEE in the germline V gene. V lost 4 bases, J lost 5 bases, and 12 bases stayed unmatched. This CDR3 contains 15 residues. CDR3 in amino acids: CASSPGIGGRNEQYF. CDR3 in DNA: TGTGCCAGCAGCCCCGGGATAGGGGGCAGAAACGAGCAGTACTTC.

J is TRBJ2-2 and V is TRBV23-1; weak D call: TRBD2 (6 bases). TRBV23-1 is known as an ORF, though its function is uncertain. This CDR3 comprises 15 residues. Deletions cut 2 bases from V and 4 bases from J, with 11 bases between. CDR3 sequence: CASSQLALVTGELFF. CDR3 DNA sequence: TGCGCCAGCAGTCAACTAGCGTTGGTCACCGGGGAGCTGTTTTTT.

The chain employs TRBV28 and TRBJ1-1; a weak D match, TRBD1 (6 bases). The length of the CDR3 is 14 residues. Between the trimmed V and J ends, which lost 6 bases and 3 bases, there was a span of 14 bases. Germline-derived CDR1 and CDR2 are MDHEN and SYDVKM. Here the CDR3 DNA reads TGTGCCAGCAGCCCAACAGGGTTGGACACTGAAGCTTTCTTT. It encodes CASSPTGLDTEAFF.

J is TRBJ2-3 and V is TRBV4-1, with 12 bases identical to TRBD2. Germline V CDR1 and CDR2: MGHRA, YSYEKL. This CDR3 comprises 15 residues. J gave up 6 bases and V 3 bases, and 4 bases lay outside the gene matches. The CDR3 DNA is TGCGCCAGCAGCCAGACTAGCGGGGGAAGGGATACGCAGTATTTT. This translates into CASSQTSGGRDTQYF.

The chain employs TRBV6-4 and TRBJ1-1, with TRBD1 matching over 7 bases. Looked up from germline, CDR1 is MRHNA and CDR2 is SNTAGT. The CDR3 consists of 15 residues. The junction had 8 bases not matched to a gene; V was cut back by 5 bases and J by 2 bases. DNA of the CDR3: TGTGCCAGCAGTCCAAGGACAGGAGGAAACACTGAAGCTTTCTTT. It specifies CASSPRTGGNTEAFF.

The chain employs TRBV15 and TRBJ1-1; D gene unclear. CDR1 and CDR2 (germline): LNHNV, YYDKDF (reference sequence). Trimming shortened V by 8 bases and J by 5 bases, and 9 bases separated the two germline ends. The CDR3 has 11 amino acids. CDR3 DNA: TGTGCCACCCGGGGAAGGACTGAAGCTTTCTTT. The encoded protein is CATRGRTEAFF. The variable domain in full, with the rest retrieved from reference TRBV15 and TRBJ1-1, is DAMVIQNPRYQVTQFGKPVTLSCSQTLNHNVMYWYQQKSSQAPKLLFHYYDKDFNNEADTPDNFQSRRPNTSFCFLDIRSPGLGDTAMYLCATRGRTEAFFGQGTRLTVV.

This chain uses TRBV28 with TRBJ1-5, with D unclear. The CDR3 is made up of 17 amino acids. V gave up 2 bases and J gave up 2 bases, with 16 bases separating them. CDR1 and CDR2 from the germline V gene are MDHEN and SYDVKM. For the CDR3, the DNA is TGTGCCAGCAGTTTAAATCCCCGGGAGGCTGGCAATCAGCCCCAGCATTTT. Residues: CASSLNPREAGNQPQHF.

The gene calls are TRBV5-6 and TRBJ2-2, with 12 bases lining up with TRBD2. This CDR3 is built from 18 residues. J was trimmed by 1 base and V by 4 bases; bases with no gene match: 8. CDR1 is SGHDT, CDR2 YYEEEE, per germline. This CDR3 is CASSPTGLAGRNTGELFF. The CDR3 region has the DNA TGTGCCAGCAGCCCAACTGGACTAGCGGGGAGGAACACCGGGGAGCTGTTTTTT. The full variable domain, rest sourced from reference TRBV5-6 and TRBJ2-2, is DAGVTQSPTHLIKTRGQQVTLRCSPKSGHDTVSWYQQALGQGPQFIFQYYEEEERQRGNFPDRFSGHQFPNYSSELNVNALLLGDSALYLCASSPTGLAGRNTGELFFGEGSRLTVL.

This clone came up once. V and J are TRBV4-1 and TRBJ2-1, with 12 bases identical to TRBD2. Germline CDR1 is MGHRA and CDR2 is YSYEKL. Trimming at V came to 1 base and at J to 8 bases, leaving 15 bases not matched to a gene. The CDR3 has 19 amino acids. The CDR3 DNA follows: TGCGCCAGCAGCCAAGTAACGCCTAGCGGGGGGGCTGGAGTTTATGAGCAGTTCTTC. Residues: CASSQVTPSGGAGVYEQFF.

This chain joins TRBV29-1 and TRBJ1-2, with D possibly being TRBD1 (5 bases). CDR3 length: 13 amino acids. The germline V gene has CDR1 SQVTM and CDR2 ANQGSEA. The ends were cut back, 2 bases at V and 12 bases at J, with 19 bases in the middle. In DNA, the CDR3 is TGCAGCGTTGAACAGGACATAAACGATTACAACACCTTC. Translating gives CSVEQDINDYNTF.

This clone was counted a single time. As DNA, the CDR3 is TGCGCCAGCAGCTTGCGGGGGAGTCGGGATGAGCAGTTCTTC. Translated, it gives CASSLRGSRDEQFF. The chain couples TRBV5-1 to TRBJ2-1, with a weak D call TRBD2 (6 bases). Per germline, CDR1 SGHRS and CDR2 YFSETQ. Trimming took off 1 base at V and 8 bases at J, with 13 bases between the two ends. This CDR3 is built from 14 residues.

The chain joins TRBV5-6 to TRBJ1-2, with 10 bases aligning to TRBD1. CDR1 SGHDT and CDR2 YYEEEE come from the germline V gene. CDR3 length: 14 residues. V was clipped by 2 bases and J by 6 bases; unmatched bases: 4. CDR3 in amino acids: CASSFGTGDHGYTF. Here the CDR3 DNA reads TGTGCCAGCAGCTTCGGGACAGGGGATCATGGCTACACCTTC.

This clone was counted a single time. The chain joins TRBV7-3 to TRBJ2-1, with 7 bases aligning to TRBD1. The CDR3 has 14 amino acids. The junction had 5 bases not matched to a gene; V was cut back by 4 bases and J by 5 bases. The V gene's germline CDR1 is SGHTA and CDR2 FQGTGA. CDR3 nucleotides: TGTGCCAGCAGCTCGGCGACAGGGAACAATGAGCAGTTCTTC. Protein sequence: CASSSATGNNEQFF.

The J gene is TRBJ1-6, the V gene TRBV27, with D possibly being TRBD1 (5 bases). The germline V gene has CDR1 MNHEY and CDR2 SMNVEV (reference sequence). The length of the CDR3 is 17 residues. Trimming cost V 0 bases and J 7 bases, with 16 bases left between them. The CDR3 region has the DNA TGTGCCAGCAGTTTATCCGGGCAGGGAAATGAGAATTCACCCCTCCACTTT. Residues: CASSLSGQGNENSPLHF.

In its sample, this clone was seen once. This rearrangement joins TRBV9 to TRBJ1-1; D is unresolved. Germline CDR1 is SGDLS and CDR2 is YYNGEE. The V and J ends lost 4 bases and 5 bases respectively, with 15 bases between them. The CDR3 is made up of 14 amino acids. The CDR3 region has the DNA TGTGCCAGCAGCCCCTCGTTAGGGAGAACTGAAGCTTTCTTT. It translates to CASSPSLGRTEAFF.